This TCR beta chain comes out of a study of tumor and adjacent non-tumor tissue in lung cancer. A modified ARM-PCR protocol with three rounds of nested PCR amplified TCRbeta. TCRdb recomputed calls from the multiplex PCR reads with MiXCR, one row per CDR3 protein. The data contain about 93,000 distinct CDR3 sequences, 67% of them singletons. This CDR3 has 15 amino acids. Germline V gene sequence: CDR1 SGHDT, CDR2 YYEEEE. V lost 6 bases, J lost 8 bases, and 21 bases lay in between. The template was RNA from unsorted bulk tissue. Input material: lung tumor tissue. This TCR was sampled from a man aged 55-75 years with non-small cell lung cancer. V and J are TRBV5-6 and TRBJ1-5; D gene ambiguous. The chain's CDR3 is CASNLGPRSVKPQHF. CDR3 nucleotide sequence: TGTGCCAGCAACCTAGGACCCAGGTCGGTCAAGCCCCAGCATTTT. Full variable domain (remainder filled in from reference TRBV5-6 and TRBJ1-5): DAGVTQSPTHLIKTRGQQVTLRCSPKSGHDTVSWYQQALGQGPQFIFQYYEEEERQRGNFPDRFSGHQFPNYSSELNVNALLLGDSALYLCASNLGPRSVKPQHFGDGTRLSIL.